This T cell receptor (beta chain) was sequenced during a study of blood T cell repertoires in COVID-19. Study at large: There were acute and convalescent COVID-19 samples, and they came from the United States, Italy and Spain. Sample material is recorded as cDNA or gDNA derived from T cells, B-cell-depleted T cells, or PBMCs.

The CDR3 covers 13 residues. Trimming took 9 bases from V and 2 from J; bases not matched to a gene: 6. Germline V CDR1 and CDR2: MDHEN, SYDVKM. Clones were sequenced by immunoSEQ multiplex PCR, and TCRdb holds only the in-frame ones, with some missing. The sample has roughly 190,000 clones, around 83% seen once. The genes are TRBV28 and TRBJ1-2, with 7 bases matching TRBD1. Source material: peripheral blood. The receptor's source is a man aged 50 to 60 with active or convalescent COVID-19. The CDR3 DNA reads TGTGCCAGTGAGGGACAGCCGAACTATGGCTACACCTTC. Protein sequence: CASEGQPNYGYTF.